The 9 T cell receptor beta chains in this list originate from one sample, sequenced in a study of T cell repertoires in cytomegalovirus infection. Their antigens are not known. MiXCR, applied by TCRdb to the reads, yields one record per CDR3 protein. The data show approximately 770,000 distinct CDR3 sequences, 25% to 35% seen once. The specimen comprised cultured CD8+ T cells from PBMCs, sampled from culture after CMV antigen stimulation. These TCRs come from a human donor in good health (CMV status not recorded). Some clones in this sample may be carry-over from other donors' samples.

The V call is TRBV2, the J call TRBJ1-2, with D tentatively TRBD1 (6 bases). The germline V gene encodes CDR1 SNHLY and CDR2 FYNNEI. V dropped 8 bases and J dropped 5 bases, with 12 bases sitting between them. The CDR3 extends over 12 amino acids. CDR3 in amino acids: CASFTGRYGYTF. CDR3 sequence (DNA): TGTGCCAGCTTCACAGGGCGGTATGGCTACACCTTC.

The chain carries TRBV4-3 and TRBJ1-3; TRBD1 agrees at 9 bases. CDR3 length: 17 amino acids. Unmatched junction bases numbered 10, after V lost 6 bases and J lost 1 base. The germline CDR1 and CDR2 sequences are LGHNA and YSLEER. CDR3 amino acids: CASRPNDRGTSGNTIYF. The CDR3 DNA follows: TGCGCCAGCAGACCTAATGACAGGGGGACTTCTGGAAACACCATATATTTT.

This clonotype was found many times. V gene TRBV7-2 combines with J gene TRBJ2-1, with D possibly being TRBD2 (7 bases). The CDR3 totals 15 residues. Germline V gives CDR1 SGHTA, CDR2 FQGNSA. V lost 1 base, J lost 6 bases, and 13 bases lay in between. CDR3 sequence (DNA): TGTGCCAGCAGCTTAGACGGGGGGCGCCTCAATGAGCAGTTCTTC. Protein product: CASSLDGGRLNEQFF.

The rearrangement uses TRBV4-1 and TRBJ1-2, with a possible D match to TRBD1 (6 bases). The CDR3 has 18 residues. Trimming took off 4 bases at V and 6 bases at J, with 27 bases between the two ends. In germline, CDR1 is MGHRA, CDR2 YSYEKL. This CDR3 is CASSPEPLRTDPMNGYTF. CDR3 nucleotides: TGCGCCAGCAGCCCAGAGCCATTAAGGACAGACCCAATGAATGGCTACACCTTC.

This chain links TRBV19 with TRBJ1-5; 10 bases agree with TRBD1. Germline V gene data show CDR1 as LNHDA and CDR2 as SQIVND (reference sequence). J was trimmed by 2 bases and V by 5 bases; bases with no gene match: 6. The CDR3 is 16 residues long. The CDR3 here is CASSAPGTGGNQPQHF. The CDR3 DNA reads TGTGCCAGTAGTGCCCCCGGGACAGGGGGCAATCAGCCCCAGCATTTT.

This clonotype was picked up a small number of times. The J gene is TRBJ2-1, the V gene TRBV7-6, with 9 bases identical to TRBD2. The CDR3 totals 20 residues. CDR1 is SGHVS, CDR2 FNYEAQ, per germline. Trimming took 1 base from V and 2 from J; bases not matched to a gene: 15. The CDR3 protein is CASSLDPPAGGVQTYNEQFF. As DNA, the CDR3 is TGTGCCAGCAGCTTAGATCCACCCGCGGGGGGGGTTCAAACCTACAATGAGCAGTTCTTC.

Only a few counts were recorded for this clonotype. The CDR3 sequence: CASSVRYRITDTQYF. The CDR3 coding sequence is TGTGCCAGCAGCGTCCGGTACAGGATCACAGATACGCAGTATTTT. J is TRBJ2-3 and V is TRBV27; possible D gene TRBD1, 5 bases. From germline, CDR1 is MNHEY and CDR2 SMNVEV (reference sequence). CDR3 length: 15 amino acids. Trimming removed 6 bases from V and 2 bases from J, with 15 bases in between.

This sequence joins TRBV6-6 and TRBJ2-3, with 9 bases aligning to TRBD1. This CDR3 has 14 residues. In germline, CDR1 is MNHNY, CDR2 SVGAGI (reference sequence). V lost 8 bases, J lost 4 bases, and 7 bases stayed unmatched. CDR3 bases: TGTGCCAGCTTGGGGACAGGGTACCCAGATACGCAGTATTTT. Its translation: CASLGTGYPDTQYF.

The chain employs TRBV6-6 and TRBJ1-2; D remains unclear. Germline CDR1 reads MNHNY; CDR2 reads SVGAGI (reference sequence). The CDR3 loop spans 14 amino acids. The V gene lost 6 bases and the J gene lost 0 bases, with 11 bases spanning the gap. DNA of the CDR3: TGTGCCAGCAGCTCCACAGAAACTAACTATGGCTACACCTTC. Residues: CASSSTETNYGYTF.